Below, 2 T cell receptor beta chains from the same sample are listed, as sequenced in a study of blood T cell repertoires in COVID-19. Measured with immunoSEQ multiplex PCR; TCRdb has only the in-frame clones, and not every one. The sample lists around 200,000 clones, approximately 85% occurring once. The sequencing input was peripheral blood. These TCRs come from an elderly woman with acute or convalescent COVID-19.

The J gene is TRBJ2-7, the V gene TRBV30; TRBD2 matches at 9 bases. Trimming cost V 8 bases and J 2 bases; bases outside gene matches: 7. The CDR3 is 13 amino acids. Germline CDR1 GTSNPN, CDR2 SVGIG (reference sequence). CDR3 sequence: CARGAGGAYEQYF. The DNA of the CDR3 is TGTGCCCGGGGGGCGGGAGGGGCCTACGAGCAGTACTTC.

The rearrangement joins TRBV10-3 to TRBJ2-3, with a tentative D call TRBD2 (7 bases). The CDR3 consists of 14 residues. Germline CDR1 is ENHRY and CDR2 is SYGVKD. The ends were cut back, 3 bases at V and 5 bases at J, with 12 bases in the middle. The CDR3 loop is CAISDGGLVDTQYF. CDR3 coding DNA: TGTGCCATCAGTGACGGGGGGCTCGTAGATACGCAGTATTTT.